The 15 T cell receptor beta chains below all came from one sample that was sequenced in a study of blood T cell repertoires in COVID-19. Libraries were prepared by immunoSEQ multiplex PCR; TCRdb keeps only in-frame clonotypes and omits some of them. This table holds 60,000 to 90,000 clones, 80% found once. What was sequenced was peripheral blood. The source of these receptors is a man in his sixties with active or convalescent COVID-19.

The genes are TRBV19 and TRBJ2-1, with 7 bases matching TRBD1. Germline assignment: CDR1 LNHDA and CDR2 SQIVND (reference sequence). Trimming at V came to 1 base and at J to 10 bases, leaving 13 bases not matched to a gene. There are 16 residues in the CDR3. The CDR3, as DNA: TGTGCCAGTAGTATAGCCGGACAGGCGACTTGGGTGGAGCAGTTCTTC. Amino acid sequence: CASSIAGQATWVEQFF.

The V and J genes are TRBV19 and TRBJ2-7; tentatively, D is TRBD2 (5 bases). Per germline, CDR1 LNHDA and CDR2 SQIVND (reference sequence). Deletions cut 0 bases from V and 0 bases from J, with 12 bases between. This CDR3 comprises 16 residues. The DNA of the CDR3 is TGTGCCAGTAGTATAGACGAGGCGGGCACCTCCTACGAGCAGTACTTC. Translated, it gives CASSIDEAGTSYEQYF.

This clone has a single count. The gene calls are TRBV5-1 and TRBJ1-1; weak D call: TRBD1 (6 bases). V lost 4 bases to trimming and J lost 0 bases, with 13 bases between them. The CDR3 is 15 amino acids. Germline assignment: CDR1 SGHRS and CDR2 YFSETQ. The CDR3 sequence is CASSHPGQLNTEAFF. As DNA, the CDR3 is TGCGCCAGCAGCCACCCCGGACAGTTGAACACTGAAGCTTTCTTT.

The DNA of the CDR3 is TGTGCCAGCAGCCAAGAGGGAGCAGTCCTCCACTTT. Translating gives CASSQEGAVLHF. The chain is built from TRBV14 and TRBJ1-6, with D unclear. This CDR3 contains 12 residues. Germline V gives CDR1 SGHDN, CDR2 FVKESK. The germline V and J ends were trimmed by 0 bases and 15 bases, with 9 bases remaining between them.

The CDR3 region is CASSQEGAPEQYF. The CDR3, as DNA: TGTGCCAGCAGCCAAGAAGGGGCCCCCGAGCAGTACTTC. The chain uses TRBV3-1 (or the pseudogene TRBV3-2) and TRBJ2-7; a possible D gene is TRBD1 (5 bases). V lost 0 bases, J lost 6 bases, and 9 bases lay in between. CDR1 and CDR2 from the germline V gene are LGHDT and YNNKEL (reference sequence). This CDR3 is 13 amino acids long.

In this sample, this clone turned up a few times. V is TRBV4-3 and J is TRBJ2-7; maybe TRBD1 (5 bases). Trimming removed 0 bases at V and 6 bases at J, with 12 bases between. The CDR3 sequence is 14 residues long. Germline values: CDR1 LGHNA, CDR2 YSLEER. The CDR3 loop reads CASSQDGLGAEQYF. CDR3 sequence (DNA): TGCGCCAGCAGCCAAGACGGCTTAGGGGCCGAGCAGTACTTC.

This clone was counted a few times. The sample has other DNA sequences that encode this CDR3 too. The V gene is TRBV9, the J gene TRBJ2-1, with TRBD2 matching over 13 bases. Per germline, CDR1 SGDLS and CDR2 YYNGEE. Trimming cost V 3 bases and J 4 bases; bases outside gene matches: 4. The CDR3 is 16 residues long. The CDR3 DNA follows: TGTGCCAGCAGCGCCGTGACTAGCGGGGGGTACAATGAGCAGTTCTTC. Protein: CASSAVTSGGYNEQFF.

The V call is TRBV6-5, the J call TRBJ1-2, with 8 nucleotides matching TRBD1. J was trimmed by 8 bases and V by 7 bases; bases with no gene match: 9. The length of the CDR3 is 13 residues. CDR1 is MNHEY, CDR2 SVGAGI, per germline. The CDR3 DNA sequence: TGTGCCAGCACTACAGCGACAGGGGACGGCTACACCTTC. It is translated as CASTTATGDGYTF.

The gene calls are TRBV7-8 and TRBJ2-1, with 8 bases lining up with TRBD1. J lost 6 bases, V lost 1 base, and 5 bases had no gene match. Germline values: CDR1 SGHVS, CDR2 FQNEAQ. The CDR3 consists of 15 residues. CDR3 DNA: TGTGCCAGCAGCTTAGACAGGGGGAGTTTCAATGAGCAGTTCTTC. Translation gives CASSLDRGSFNEQFF.

The CDR3 spells CASSQGHQGLSNQPQHF. The CDR3 coding sequence is TGCGCCAGCAGCCAAGGTCACCAGGGGCTGAGCAATCAGCCCCAGCATTTT. V and J are TRBV4-1 and TRBJ1-5; the D gene is possibly TRBD1 (6 bases). Trimming pared 1 base from V and 1 base from J, leaving 14 bases between. The CDR3 covers 17 residues. CDR1 and CDR2 from the germline V gene are MGHRA and YSYEKL.

The table lists this clone with many counts. This chain links TRBV11-3 with TRBJ2-2; tentatively, D is TRBD1 (5 bases). Germline-derived CDR1 and CDR2 are SGHNT and YENEEA. Trimming removed 4 bases from V and 1 base from J, with 7 bases in between. The CDR3 sequence is 14 residues long. CDR3: CASSSDRNTGELFF. Written as DNA, the CDR3 is TGTGCCAGCAGCTCAGACAGGAACACCGGGGAGCTGTTTTTT.

This chain joins TRBV9 and TRBJ2-2, with 8 bases that match TRBD1. The CDR3 is 18 residues long. Trimming cost V 0 bases and J 0 bases; bases outside gene matches: 7. Looked up from germline, CDR1 is SGDLS and CDR2 is YYNGEE. CDR3 nucleotide sequence: TGTGCCAGCAGCGTAGCAGTCAGGGGGCCGGCGAACACCGGGGAGCTGTTTTTT. Its protein is CASSVAVRGPANTGELFF.

This clone has a handful of counts. The chain has TRBV2 and TRBJ1-2, with 7 bases matching TRBD1. There are 15 residues in the CDR3. Trimming at V came to 7 bases and at J to 0 bases, leaving 8 bases not matched to a gene. CDR1 and CDR2 from the germline V gene are SNHLY and FYNNEI. Here the CDR3 DNA reads TGTGCCAGCACTATGCCGGGGACAGCTAACTATGGCTACACCTTC. This translates into CASTMPGTANYGYTF.

The genes are TRBV11-1 and TRBJ2-4; no clear D. V shed 1 base and J shed 5 bases, with 12 bases lying between them. Germline V gene sequence: CDR1 SGHAT, CDR2 FQDESV (reference sequence). This CDR3 spans 15 amino acids. DNA for the CDR3: TGTGCCAGCAGCTTAGAAGAGTGGTTCCAAAACATTCAGTACTTC. It specifies CASSLEEWFQNIQYF.

V is TRBV9 and J is TRBJ2-3; D possibly corresponds to TRBD2 (5 bases). Germline assignment: CDR1 SGDLS and CDR2 YYNGEE. Trimming cost V 0 bases and J 0 bases, with 8 bases left between them. CDR3 size: 15 residues. CDR3 bases: TGTGCCAGCAGCGTAGCGGGGTTTAGCACAGATACGCAGTATTTT. Encoded protein: CASSVAGFSTDTQYF.